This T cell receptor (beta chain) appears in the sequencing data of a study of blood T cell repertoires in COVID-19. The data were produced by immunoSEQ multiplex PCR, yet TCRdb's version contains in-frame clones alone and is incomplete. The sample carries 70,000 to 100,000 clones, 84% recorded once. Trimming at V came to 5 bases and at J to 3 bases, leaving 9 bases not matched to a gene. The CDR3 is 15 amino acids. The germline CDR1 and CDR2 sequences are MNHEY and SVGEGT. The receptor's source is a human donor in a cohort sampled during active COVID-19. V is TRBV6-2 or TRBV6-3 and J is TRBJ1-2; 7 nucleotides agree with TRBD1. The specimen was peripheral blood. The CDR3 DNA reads TGTGCCAGCAGTCAGGGGGGCGCGCAGGACTATGGCTACACCTTC. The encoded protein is CASSQGGAQDYGYTF.